The 24 T cell receptor beta chains in this list originate from one sample, sequenced in a study of blood T cell repertoires in COVID-19. TCRdb keeps only in-frame clones here, not all; method: immunoSEQ multiplex PCR. The data show about 110,000 clones, with about nine tenths seen just once and approximately 6.8% held by the top ten. Sequenced: peripheral blood. The receptors stem from a man aged 45-60 years with active or convalescent COVID-19.

The gene calls are TRBV6-5 and TRBJ1-3; D possibly corresponds to TRBD1 (5 bases). Germline V gives CDR1 MNHEY, CDR2 SVGAGI. Trimming left V 5 bases short and J 1 base short, with 12 bases between. CDR3 length equals 15 residues. CDR3 coding DNA: TGTGCCAGCAGTAAATCAGGGTTTTCTGGAAACACCATATATTTT. Translation: CASSKSGFSGNTIYF.

This CDR3 is CAPLSSYNEQFF. Here the CDR3 DNA reads TGTGCCCCCTTGAGCTCCTACAATGAGCAGTTCTTC. The V gene is TRBV21-1, the J gene TRBJ2-1; the table's D call of TRBD2 was not tested on the DNA. TRBV21-1 is noted as a pseudogene. The CDR3 is 12 residues long.

This rearrangement joins TRBV5-6 to TRBJ1-4, with 7 bases matching TRBD1. In germline, CDR1 is SGHDT, CDR2 YYEEEE. This CDR3 comprises 14 residues. J lost 4 bases, V lost 4 bases, and 4 bases had no gene match. This CDR3 reads CASSRGTDNEKLFF. The CDR3 DNA reads TGTGCCAGCAGCCGCGGGACAGATAATGAAAAACTGTTTTTT.

The rearrangement links TRBV28 to TRBJ1-2, with D possibly being TRBD1 (5 bases). Between the trimmed V and J ends, which lost 5 bases and 4 bases, there was a span of 20 bases. The CDR3 sequence is 16 residues long. Germline V gene lookup returns CDR1 MDHEN and CDR2 SYDVKM. CDR3 bases: TGTGCCAGCAGTCCCGGAGGGGATCTCCTAGGCTATGGCTACACCTTC. Encoded protein: CASSPGGDLLGYGYTF.

This chain links TRBV9 with TRBJ2-1, with TRBD2 matching over 7 bases. V lost 6 bases to trimming and J lost 3 bases; unmatched junction nucleotides: 3. Germline CDR1 reads SGDLS; CDR2 reads YYNGEE. This CDR3 has 13 residues. The CDR3 DNA sequence: TGTGCCAGCACCGGGACTAACTACAATGAGCAGTTCTTC. It encodes CASTGTNYNEQFF.

The chain links TRBV9 to TRBJ2-5; TRBD2 agrees at 14 bases. V was clipped by 5 bases and J by 5 bases; unmatched bases: 5. Per germline, CDR1 SGDLS and CDR2 YYNGEE. The length of the CDR3 is 15 residues. This CDR3 is CASRPGLAGVETQYF. CDR3 sequence (DNA): TGTGCCAGCAGGCCGGGACTAGCGGGAGTGGAGACCCAGTACTTC.

V usage is TRBV20-1 and J usage is TRBJ2-5; D not certain. V was cut by 6 bases and J by 4 bases, with 9 bases left in between. CDR1 DFQATT and CDR2 SNEGSKA come from the germline V gene (reference sequence). This CDR3 spans 11 amino acids. CDR3 in DNA: TGCAGTGCCTCTCAGGTAGAGACCCAGTACTTC. Translation gives CSASQVETQYF.

V gene TRBV5-4 combines with J gene TRBJ2-1; maybe TRBD2 (5 bases). Trimming removed 1 base from V and 4 bases from J, with 12 bases in between. The CDR3 totals 15 residues. Looked up from germline, CDR1 is SGHNT and CDR2 is YYREEE (reference sequence). The DNA for the CDR3 is TGTGCCAGCAGCTTGCTGGACTCGCGGTACAATGAGCAGTTCTTC. Translated: CASSLLDSRYNEQFF.

The chain couples TRBV6-1 to TRBJ2-2; D ambiguous. Trimming stripped 2 bases from V and 0 bases from J, with 7 bases between. The CDR3 is 15 amino acids. The germline CDR1 and CDR2 sequences are MNHNS and SASEGT. The DNA of the CDR3 is TGTGCCAGCAGTGAATATAGTGCGAACACCGGGGAGCTGTTTTTT. Its translation is CASSEYSANTGELFF.

The genes are TRBV14 and TRBJ2-7, with a tentative D call TRBD1 (6 bases). V dropped 5 bases and J dropped 5 bases, with 16 bases sitting between them. The CDR3 runs 14 residues. Germline V gene sequence: CDR1 SGHDN, CDR2 FVKESK. The CDR3 reads CASSTRTRGNEQYF. CDR3 DNA sequence: TGTGCCAGCAGCACGCGAACCAGGGGTAACGAGCAGTACTTC.

V gene TRBV27 combines with J gene TRBJ2-3; 10 bases line up with TRBD2. Germline loops: CDR1 MNHEY, CDR2 SMNVEV (reference sequence). The J segment lost 4 bases and the V segment lost 5 bases, leaving 12 bases of the junction unmatched. The CDR3 totals 17 residues. CDR3 sequence reads: CASSPAPLAGAADTQYF. In nucleotides, the CDR3 is TGTGCCAGCAGTCCCGCCCCTCTAGCGGGAGCCGCAGATACGCAGTATTTT.

Comments on this clone: The same CDR3 arises from other DNA sequences in this sample as well. The V and J genes are TRBV2 and TRBJ2-5, with 7 bases fitting TRBD1. CDR1 SNHLY and CDR2 FYNNEI come from the germline V gene. Trimming removed 5 bases from V and 2 bases from J; junction bases left unmatched: 2. This CDR3 contains 13 residues. The CDR3 region has the DNA TGTGCCAGCAGTCGGGACAGTCAAGAGACCCAGTACTTC. It encodes CASSRDSQETQYF.

The rearrangement joins TRBV11-2 to TRBJ2-1; 14 positions match TRBD2. The CDR3 has 16 residues. CDR1 and CDR2 (germline): SGHAT, FQNNGV. Losses at the gene ends were 4 bases for V and 8 bases for J; bases not matched to a gene: 7. CDR3 amino acids: CASSSWETSGGDEQFF. The CDR3, as DNA: TGTGCCAGCAGCTCCTGGGAGACTAGCGGGGGGGATGAGCAGTTCTTC.

This chain links TRBV24-1 with TRBJ1-2; the D gene is possibly TRBD1 (6 bases). Germline-derived CDR1 and CDR2 are KGHDR and SFDVKD. Trimming stripped 2 bases from V and 5 bases from J, with 11 bases between. The CDR3 covers 14 residues. CDR3 sequence (DNA): TGTGCCACCAGTGATTCAGGGGCTGATTATGGCTACACCTTC. Translated: CATSDSGADYGYTF.

The chain links TRBV5-1 to TRBJ1-2; TRBD1 matches 7 bases. J gave up 8 bases and V 5 bases, and 9 bases lay outside the gene matches. This CDR3 is built from 13 residues. Germline CDR1 SGHRS, CDR2 YFSETQ. The chain's CDR3 is CASRRSTGIGYTF. CDR3 DNA: TGCGCCAGCAGGCGATCGACAGGGATCGGCTACACCTTC.

This clone was seen only once. The genes are TRBV2 and TRBJ1-1; TRBD1 might be the D (5 bases). The ends were cut back, 7 bases at V and 12 bases at J, with 15 bases in the middle. Germline V gene data show CDR1 as SNHLY and CDR2 as FYNNEI. The length of the CDR3 is 11 residues. The CDR3: CASTAGGMSFF. CDR3 bases: TGTGCCAGCACCGCGGGGGGTATGTCTTTCTTT. The whole variable domain, remainder taken from reference TRBV2 and TRBJ1-1, is EPEVTQTPSHQVTQMGQEVILRCVPISNHLYFYWYRQILGQKVEFLVSFYNNEISEKSEIFDDQFSVERPDGSNFTLKIRSTKLEDSAMYFCASTAGGMSFFGQGTRLTVV.

This chain connects TRBV30 to TRBJ2-3, with a possible D match to TRBD2 (6 bases). Germline values: CDR1 GTSNPN, CDR2 SVGIG (reference sequence). The CDR3 has 13 amino acids. The V gene lost 3 bases and the J gene lost 0 bases, with 7 bases spanning the gap. The DNA for the CDR3 is TGTGCCTGGAGAAGCGGGAGCACAGATACGCAGTATTTT. Translating gives CAWRSGSTDTQYF.

The J gene is TRBJ1-2, the V gene TRBV12-3 or TRBV12-4, with a tentative D call TRBD1 (6 bases). The germline V and J ends were trimmed by 5 bases and 7 bases, with 11 bases remaining between them. The CDR3 sequence is 12 residues long. In DNA, the CDR3 is TGTGCCAGCAGTCGGGGGGCCGCTGGCTACACCTTC. Translating it yields CASSRGAAGYTF.

The chain couples TRBV5-4 to TRBJ1-1; D is possibly TRBD1 (6 bases). Germline lookup yields CDR1 SGHNT and CDR2 YYREEE (reference sequence). CDR3 length: 13 residues. Trimming cost V 4 bases and J 8 bases, with 15 bases left between them. This CDR3 reads CASSNKFGTEAFF. The CDR3 nucleotides are TGTGCCAGCAGCAACAAGTTCGGGACAGAAGCTTTCTTT. The full variable domain, rest sourced from reference TRBV5-4 and TRBJ1-1, is ETGVTQSPTHLIKTRGQQVTLRCSSQSGHNTVSWYQQALGQGPQFIFQYYREEENGRGNFPPRFSGLQFPNYSSELNVNALELDDSALYLCASSNKFGTEAFFGQGTRLTVV.

This chain uses TRBV27 with TRBJ2-7; 7 bases map to TRBD2. Germline CDR1 MNHEY, CDR2 SMNVEV (reference sequence). CDR3 length: 15 residues. Trimming cost V 0 bases and J 4 bases; bases outside gene matches: 6. For the CDR3, the DNA is TGTGCCAGCAGTTTATCGGGCGGGAGAGGGTACGAGCAGTACTTC. This encodes CASSLSGGRGYEQYF.

The chain uses TRBV18 and TRBJ1-2, with D unclear. CDR3 length: 12 residues. From germline, CDR1 is KGHSH and CDR2 LQKENI. Between the trimmed V and J ends, which lost 3 bases and 4 bases, there was a span of 6 bases. CDR3 nucleotides: TGTGCCAGCTCACCTGGAGGCTATGGCTACACCTTC. This translates into CASSPGGYGYTF.

The table lists this clone with a count of one. The chain employs TRBV19 and TRBJ1-5; D uncertain. The CDR3 sequence is 15 residues long. Trimming took 3 bases from V and 4 from J, leaving 13 bases between them. In germline, CDR1 is LNHDA, CDR2 SQIVND (reference sequence). The chain's CDR3 is CASSIHLGLNQPQHF. CDR3 coding DNA: TGTGCCAGTAGTATCCACTTGGGCCTGAATCAGCCCCAGCATTTT.

The V gene is TRBV28, the J gene TRBJ1-1; 8 bases agree with TRBD1. The CDR3 runs to 12 residues. With 4 bases clipped from V and 10 bases from J, the junction kept 5 bases outside the gene matches. The germline gives CDR1 MDHEN, CDR2 SYDVKM. DNA for the CDR3: TGTGCCAGCAGTTCATCCGACAGGGGAGCTTTCTTT. Its protein is CASSSSDRGAFF.

The chain employs TRBV7-8 and TRBJ1-4; 10 bases line up with TRBD1. CDR1 is SGHVS, CDR2 FQNEAQ, per germline. The CDR3 extends over 15 amino acids. V lost 5 bases, J lost 8 bases, and 8 bases stayed unmatched. The CDR3 bases are TGTGCCAGCAGCACGACAGGGGGCGGTGGGGAAAAACTGTTTTTT. Its protein is CASSTTGGGGEKLFF.